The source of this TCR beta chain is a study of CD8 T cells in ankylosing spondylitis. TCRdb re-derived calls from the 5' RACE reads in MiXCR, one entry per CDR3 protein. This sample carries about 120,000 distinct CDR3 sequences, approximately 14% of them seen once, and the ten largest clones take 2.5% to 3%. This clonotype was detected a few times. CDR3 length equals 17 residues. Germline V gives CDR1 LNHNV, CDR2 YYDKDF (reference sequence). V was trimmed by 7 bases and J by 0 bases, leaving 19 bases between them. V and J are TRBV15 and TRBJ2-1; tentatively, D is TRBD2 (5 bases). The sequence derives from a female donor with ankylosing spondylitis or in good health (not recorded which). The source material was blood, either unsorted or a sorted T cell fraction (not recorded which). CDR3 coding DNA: TGTGCCACCAAACCAAAACTAGAACCGAGCTCCTACAATGAGCAGTTCTTC. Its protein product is CATKPKLEPSSYNEQFF.